Here is one T cell receptor (beta chain) with its context. The source of the sample is a study of blood T cell repertoires in COVID-19. Trimming left V 4 bases short and J 5 bases short, with 9 bases between. The CDR3 sequence is 13 residues long. Per germline, CDR1 KGHSH and CDR2 LQKENI. The table came from immunoSEQ multiplex PCR; TCRdb's copy has only in-frame clones and leaves some out. The sample includes about 110,000 clones, 76% seen only once; the top ten take more than 5%. V usage is TRBV18 and J usage is TRBJ1-5, with D perhaps matching TRBD1 (6 bases). This receptor was taken from a man older than 75 with COVID-19, enrolled during active disease. The sample was peripheral blood. The CDR3 region has the DNA TGTGCCAGCTCACTGGGGGCGGATCAGCCCCAGCATTTT. Its translation is CASSLGADQPQHF.